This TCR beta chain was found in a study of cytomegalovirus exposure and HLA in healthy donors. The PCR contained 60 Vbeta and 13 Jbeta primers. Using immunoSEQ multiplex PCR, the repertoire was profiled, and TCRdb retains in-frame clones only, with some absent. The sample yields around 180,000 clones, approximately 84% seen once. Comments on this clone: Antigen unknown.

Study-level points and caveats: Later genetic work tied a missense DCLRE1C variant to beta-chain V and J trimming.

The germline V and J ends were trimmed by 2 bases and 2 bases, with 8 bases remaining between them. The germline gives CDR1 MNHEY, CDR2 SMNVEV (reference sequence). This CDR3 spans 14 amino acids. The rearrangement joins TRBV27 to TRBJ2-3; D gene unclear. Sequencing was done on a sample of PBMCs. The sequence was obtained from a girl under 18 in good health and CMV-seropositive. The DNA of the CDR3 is TGTGCCAGCAGTTTAGTTCAGGACACAGATACGCAGTATTTT. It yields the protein CASSLVQDTDTQYF.